These 20 T cell receptor beta chains came from one sample sequenced in a study of T and B cells in COVID-19 patients. Each TRB amplification used about 250-550 ng of genomic DNA from blood. Multiplex PCR with BIOMED2 TRB-A/B primer pools amplified TRB rearrangements. TCRdb processed the multiplex PCR reads anew with MiXCR; each CDR3 protein has one entry. Of 20,000 or so distinct CDR3 sequences in the sample, under 35% are singletons; the top ten hold 2% to 2.5%. Sequencing was done on a sample of blood. Receptor source: a human donor who had recovered from COVID-19.

This clonotype is medium-sized (0.01 to 0.1%) by share. The chain carries TRBV19 and TRBJ2-7; possible D gene TRBD1, 6 bases. The CDR3 covers 12 residues. V gave up 6 bases and J gave up 3 bases, with 9 bases separating them. Germline V gene lookup returns CDR1 LNHDA and CDR2 SQIVND (reference sequence). DNA of the CDR3: TGTGCCAGTAGCAGGGGCCTCTACGAGCAGTACTTC. This gives the protein CASSRGLYEQYF.

The V and J genes are TRBV7-9 and TRBJ2-7; 8 bases map to TRBD2. The trim removed 5 bases at V and 12 bases at J, leaving 12 bases unmatched. Germline CDR1 reads SEHNR; CDR2 reads FQNEAQ (reference sequence). The CDR3 loop spans 13 amino acids. The CDR3 sequence is CASSPPSGGRSYF. CDR3 bases: TGTGCCAGCAGCCCGCCTTCGGGGGGGCGGTCGTACTTC.

V and J are TRBV5-4 and TRBJ1-2, with D possibly matching TRBD1 (6 bases). CDR3 length equals 12 residues. CDR1 SGHNT and CDR2 YYREEE come from the germline V gene (reference sequence). Trimming stripped 4 bases from V and 7 bases from J, with 11 bases between. The CDR3 nucleotides read TGTGCCAGCAGCCCGGGGGCCCGTGGCTACACCTTC. This codes for CASSPGARGYTF.

This clonotype has just a few counts. The rearrangement uses TRBV12-3 or TRBV12-4 and TRBJ1-4, with D maybe TRBD1 (6 bases). The V and J ends lost 3 bases and 2 bases respectively, with 7 bases between them. The CDR3 length is 14 residues. CDR3 in amino acids: CASSFQGTNEKLFF. In DNA, the CDR3 is TGTGCCAGCAGTTTTCAGGGGACTAATGAAAAACTGTTTTTT.

The chain carries TRBV20-1 and TRBJ2-5; 12 bases are shared with TRBD2. The CDR3 has 17 amino acids. CDR1 is DFQATT, CDR2 SNEGSKA, per germline (reference sequence). After removal of 6 bases from V and 5 bases from J, the junction contained 16 bases not matched to a gene. The DNA of the CDR3 is TGCAGTGCCGAGCCGCCTAGCGGGGGGGCAGGGGGGGAGACCCAGTACTTC. Its translation: CSAEPPSGGAGGETQYF.

By share, this clonotype ranks as medium-sized. The chain combines TRBV29-1 with TRBJ2-6, with D maybe TRBD1 (5 bases). Germline loops: CDR1 SQVTM, CDR2 ANQGSEA. The CDR3 is made up of 15 amino acids. Trimming shortened V by 1 base and J by 1 base, and 8 bases separated the two germline ends. The CDR3 DNA is TGCAGCGTTGAAGGGGGCCGGTCTGGGGCCAACGTCCTGACTTTC. Protein product: CSVEGGRSGANVLTF.

The table lists this clonotype with a few counts. The chain is built from TRBV5-5 and TRBJ1-1; D remains unclear. The CDR3 covers 14 residues. The germline V and J ends were trimmed by 2 bases and 3 bases, with 11 bases remaining between them. Germline values: CDR1 SGHKS, CDR2 YYEKEE (reference sequence). The CDR3 reads CASSFRGQDTEAFF. The CDR3 nucleotides are TGTGCCAGCAGCTTCCGGGGTCAGGACACTGAAGCTTTCTTT.

This clonotype occurred a few times. For the CDR3, the DNA is TGTGCCAGCAGCCCACAAGGCCCCCCCGGAGGGACCCAGTACTTC. Protein product: CASSPQGPPGGTQYF. The chain employs TRBV11-3 and TRBJ2-5, with a weak D call TRBD2 (5 bases). There are 15 residues in the CDR3. Trimming pared 5 bases from V and 7 bases from J, leaving 20 bases between. CDR1 and CDR2 from the germline V gene are SGHNT and YENEEA.

The sample holds a few counts of this clonotype. V gene TRBV7-6 combines with J gene TRBJ1-5, with a possible D match to TRBD1 (5 bases). CDR1 is SGHVS and CDR2 is FNYEAQ in the germline V gene. Trimming took off 5 bases at V and 2 bases at J, with 16 bases between the two ends. The CDR3 runs 16 residues. This chain's CDR3 is CASSGGGGGGNQPQHF. CDR3 DNA: TGTGCCAGCAGCGGAGGTGGGGGGGGTGGCAATCAGCCCCAGCATTTT.

The table lists this clonotype with a few counts. J is TRBJ1-1 and V is TRBV6-5; 9 bases fit TRBD1. V dropped 0 bases and J dropped 4; count of bases not matched to a gene: 3. The germline V gene encodes CDR1 MNHEY and CDR2 SVGAGI. The CDR3 runs 15 residues. CDR3 residues: CASSYSRQGGTEAFF. The CDR3 DNA sequence: TGTGCCAGCAGTTACTCGAGACAGGGGGGCACTGAAGCTTTCTTT.

This clonotype was counted ten times or more. V gene TRBV6-5 combines with J gene TRBJ1-3, with D possibly TRBD1 on 6 matching bases. Germline CDR1 reads MNHEY; CDR2 reads SVGAGI. The CDR3 is 14 amino acids. The V end lost 5 bases, the J end lost 6 bases, and 14 bases lay between the germline ends. The CDR3 DNA follows: TGTGCCAGCAGTCGAGACAGGCTCGAAAACACCATATATTTT. Protein sequence: CASSRDRLENTIYF.

Ten or more counts support this clonotype. V usage is TRBV27 and J usage is TRBJ2-3; weak D call: TRBD2 (5 bases). CDR3 length equals 16 residues. Germline V CDR1 and CDR2: MNHEY, SMNVEV (reference sequence). The germline V and J ends were trimmed by 0 bases and 4 bases, with 14 bases remaining between them. CDR3 nucleotides: TGTGCCAGCAGTTTATCCGTGCCTAGCTTCGCAGATACGCAGTATTTT. Its protein is CASSLSVPSFADTQYF.

The chain has TRBV19 and TRBJ1-5, with D possibly matching TRBD1 (6 bases). The germline CDR1 and CDR2 sequences are LNHDA and SQIVND (reference sequence). This CDR3 contains 13 residues. Deletions cut 11 bases from V and 3 bases from J, with 14 bases between. CDR3 nucleotides: TGTGCCTTAGGGGGACCAAACAATCAGCCCCAGCATTTT. Protein sequence: CALGGPNNQPQHF.

This clonotype occurred a few times. This chain uses TRBV28 with TRBJ2-1, with D perhaps TRBD2 (5 bases). V was clipped by 7 bases and J by 3 bases, with 13 bases between them. The CDR3 contains 14 residues. Germline CDR1 reads MDHEN; CDR2 reads SYDVKM. The CDR3 protein is CASKPSGNYNEQFF. As DNA, the CDR3 is TGTGCCAGCAAACCTTCCGGGAACTACAATGAGCAGTTCTTC.

This sequence joins TRBV18 and TRBJ1-1; TRBD1 might be the D (5 bases). The CDR3 runs to 13 residues. The V end was cut by 2 bases, the J end by 3 bases, with 7 bases between. CDR1 is KGHSH, CDR2 LQKENI, per germline. The CDR3 nucleotides are TGTGCCAGCTCACCAGGGACCTACACTGAAGCTTTCTTT. Translation gives CASSPGTYTEAFF. The whole variable domain, filled in from reference TRBV18 and TRBJ1-1, reads NAGVMQNPRHLVRRRGQEARLRCSPMKGHSHVYWYRQLPEEGLKFMVYLQKENIIDESGMPKERFSAEFPKEGPSILRIQQVVRGDSAAYFCASSPGTYTEAFFGQGTRLTVV.

This chain uses TRBV5-1 with TRBJ1-1, with TRBD1 matching over 7 bases. The V gene's germline CDR1 is SGHRS and CDR2 YFSETQ. This CDR3 is 14 amino acids long. J gave up 4 bases and V 4 bases, and 7 bases lay outside the gene matches. CDR3 DNA: TGCGCCAGCAGCGCTGCGACAGGGCCCACTGAAGCTTTCTTT. Protein: CASSAATGPTEAFF.

The sample holds many counts of this clonotype. Sequence at one end of the junction differs from germline and may be a read error. CDR3 residues: CASSLAVTSTDTQYF. The CDR3 DNA reads TGTGCCAGCAGTCTAGCGGTGACTAGCACAGATACGCAGTATTTT. The V and J genes are TRBV12-3 or TRBV12-4 and TRBJ2-3; TRBD2 matches 7 bases. The CDR3 has 15 residues.

This clonotype was observed a handful of times. This rearrangement joins TRBV18 to TRBJ1-1; tentative D call: TRBD1 (5 bases). The germline gives CDR1 KGHSH, CDR2 LQKENI. CDR3 length equals 15 residues. Between the trimmed V and J ends, which lost 3 bases and 7 bases, there was a span of 18 bases. The CDR3 loop is CASSPTLEGRGEAFF. CDR3 DNA sequence: TGTGCCAGCTCACCCACGTTGGAGGGGCGAGGTGAAGCTTTCTTT.

This chain connects TRBV7-2 to TRBJ2-1; 13 bases are a match to TRBD2. The CDR3 is 15 residues long. Losses at the gene ends were 6 bases for V and 7 bases for J; bases not matched to a gene: 6. The germline V gene encodes CDR1 SGHTA and CDR2 FQGNSA. The CDR3 region is CASRLAGGPRNEQFF. CDR3 coding DNA: TGTGCCAGCAGACTAGCGGGGGGGCCGAGGAATGAGCAGTTCTTC.

This chain links TRBV7-2 with TRBJ1-1; possibly TRBD1 for D (6 bases). The V end lost 5 bases, the J end lost 5 bases, and 9 bases lay between the germline ends. There are 12 residues in the CDR3. The germline gives CDR1 SGHTA, CDR2 FQGNSA. The CDR3 reads CASSVDRTEAFF. CDR3 in DNA: TGTGCCAGCAGCGTAGACAGGACTGAAGCTTTCTTT.